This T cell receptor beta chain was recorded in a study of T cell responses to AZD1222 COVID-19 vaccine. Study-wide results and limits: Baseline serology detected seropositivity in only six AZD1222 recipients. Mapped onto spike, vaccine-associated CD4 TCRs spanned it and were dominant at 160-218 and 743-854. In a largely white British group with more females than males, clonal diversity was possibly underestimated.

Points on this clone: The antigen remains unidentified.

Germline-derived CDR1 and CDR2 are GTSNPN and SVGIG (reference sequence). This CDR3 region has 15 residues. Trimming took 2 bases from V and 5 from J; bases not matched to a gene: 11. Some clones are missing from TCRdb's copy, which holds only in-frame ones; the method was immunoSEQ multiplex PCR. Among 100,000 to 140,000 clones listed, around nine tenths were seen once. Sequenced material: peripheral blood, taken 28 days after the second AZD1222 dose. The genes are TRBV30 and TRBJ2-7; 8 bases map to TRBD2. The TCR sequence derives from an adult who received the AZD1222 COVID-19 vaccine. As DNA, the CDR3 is TGTGCCTGGAGTAGAGGTCTAGCGGGTCGAAACGAGCAGTACTTC. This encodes CAWSRGLAGRNEQYF.